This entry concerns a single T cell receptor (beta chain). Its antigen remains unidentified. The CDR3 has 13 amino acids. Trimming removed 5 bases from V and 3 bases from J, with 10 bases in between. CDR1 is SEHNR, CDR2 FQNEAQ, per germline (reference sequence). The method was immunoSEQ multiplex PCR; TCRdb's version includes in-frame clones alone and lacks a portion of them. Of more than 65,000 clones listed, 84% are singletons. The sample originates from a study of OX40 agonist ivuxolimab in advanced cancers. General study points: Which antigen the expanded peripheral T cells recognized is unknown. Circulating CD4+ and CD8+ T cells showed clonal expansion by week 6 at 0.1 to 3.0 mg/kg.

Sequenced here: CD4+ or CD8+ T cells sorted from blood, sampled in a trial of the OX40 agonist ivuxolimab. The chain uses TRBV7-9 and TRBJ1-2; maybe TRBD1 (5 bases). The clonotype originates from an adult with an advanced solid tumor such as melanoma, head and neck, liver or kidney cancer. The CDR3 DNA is TGTGCCAGCAGCCCCGGGACGGACTATGGCTACACCTTC. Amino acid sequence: CASSPGTDYGYTF.